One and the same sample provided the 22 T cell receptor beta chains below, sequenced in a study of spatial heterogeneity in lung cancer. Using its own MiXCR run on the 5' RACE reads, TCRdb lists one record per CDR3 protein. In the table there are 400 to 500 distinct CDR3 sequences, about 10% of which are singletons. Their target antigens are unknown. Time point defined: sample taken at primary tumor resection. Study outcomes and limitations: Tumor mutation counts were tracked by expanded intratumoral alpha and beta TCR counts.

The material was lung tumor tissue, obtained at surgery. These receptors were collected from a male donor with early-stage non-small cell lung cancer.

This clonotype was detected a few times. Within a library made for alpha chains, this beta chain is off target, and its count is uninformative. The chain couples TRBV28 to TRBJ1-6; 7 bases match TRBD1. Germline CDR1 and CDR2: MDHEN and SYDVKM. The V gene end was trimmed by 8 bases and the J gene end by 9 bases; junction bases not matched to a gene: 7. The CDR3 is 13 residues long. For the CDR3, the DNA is TGTGCCAGCCGAGGGGCAGGGGGTTCACCCCTCCACTTT. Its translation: CASRGAGGSPLHF. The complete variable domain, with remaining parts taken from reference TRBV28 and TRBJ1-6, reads DVKVTQSSRYLVKRTGEKVFLECVQDMDHENMFWYRQDPGLGLRLIYFSYDVKMKEKGDIPEGYSVSREKKERFSLILESASTNQTSMYLCASRGAGGSPLHFGNGTRLTVT.

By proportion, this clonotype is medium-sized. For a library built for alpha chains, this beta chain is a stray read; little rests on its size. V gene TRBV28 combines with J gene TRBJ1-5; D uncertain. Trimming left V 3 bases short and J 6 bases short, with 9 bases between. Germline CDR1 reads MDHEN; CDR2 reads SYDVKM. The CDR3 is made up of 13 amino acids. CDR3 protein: CASSFNFGQPQHF. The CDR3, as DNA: TGTGCCAGCAGTTTTAATTTCGGTCAGCCCCAGCATTTT.

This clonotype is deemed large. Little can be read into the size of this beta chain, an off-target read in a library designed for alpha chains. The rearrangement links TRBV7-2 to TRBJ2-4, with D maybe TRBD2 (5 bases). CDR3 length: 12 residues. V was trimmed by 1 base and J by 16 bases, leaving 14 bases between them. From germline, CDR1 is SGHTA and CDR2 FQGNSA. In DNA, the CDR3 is TGTGCCAGCAGCTTAGAGCACGGGATAGGATACTTC. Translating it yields CASSLEHGIGYF. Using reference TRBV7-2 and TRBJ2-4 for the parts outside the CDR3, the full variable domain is GAGVSQSPSNKVTEKGKDVELRCDPISGHTALYWYRQSLGQGLEFLIYFQGNSAPDKSGLPSDRFSAERTGGSVSTLTIQRTQQEDSAVYLCASSLEHGIGYFGAGTRLSVL.

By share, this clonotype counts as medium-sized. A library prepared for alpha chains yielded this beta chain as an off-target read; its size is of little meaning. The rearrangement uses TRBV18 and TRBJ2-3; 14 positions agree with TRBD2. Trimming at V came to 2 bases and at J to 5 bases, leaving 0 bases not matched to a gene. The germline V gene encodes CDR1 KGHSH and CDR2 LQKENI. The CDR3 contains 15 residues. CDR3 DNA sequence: TGTGCCAGCTCACCAGGGACTAGCGGGGGAGATACGCAGTATTTT. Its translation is CASSPGTSGGDTQYF.

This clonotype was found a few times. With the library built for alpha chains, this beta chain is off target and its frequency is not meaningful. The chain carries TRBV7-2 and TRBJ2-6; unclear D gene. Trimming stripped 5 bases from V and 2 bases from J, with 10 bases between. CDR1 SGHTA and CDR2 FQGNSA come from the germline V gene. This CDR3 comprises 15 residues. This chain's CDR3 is CASSQGNPGANVLTF. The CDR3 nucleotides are TGTGCCAGCAGCCAAGGAAATCCTGGGGCCAACGTCCTGACTTTC.

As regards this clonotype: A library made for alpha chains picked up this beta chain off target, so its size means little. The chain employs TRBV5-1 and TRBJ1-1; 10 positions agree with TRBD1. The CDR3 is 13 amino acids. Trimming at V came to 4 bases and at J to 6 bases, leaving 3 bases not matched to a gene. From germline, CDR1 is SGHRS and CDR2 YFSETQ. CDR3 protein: CASSLGQGAEAFF. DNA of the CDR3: TGCGCCAGCAGCCTTGGACAGGGGGCTGAAGCTTTCTTT.

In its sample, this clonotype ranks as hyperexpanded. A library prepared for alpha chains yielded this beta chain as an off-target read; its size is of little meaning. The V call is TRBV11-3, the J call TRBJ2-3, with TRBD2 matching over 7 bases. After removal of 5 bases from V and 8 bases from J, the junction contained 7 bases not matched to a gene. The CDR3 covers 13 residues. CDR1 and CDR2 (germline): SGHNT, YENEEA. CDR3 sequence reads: CASSITSELTQYF. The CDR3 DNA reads TGTGCCAGCAGCATTACTAGCGAGCTTACGCAGTATTTT.

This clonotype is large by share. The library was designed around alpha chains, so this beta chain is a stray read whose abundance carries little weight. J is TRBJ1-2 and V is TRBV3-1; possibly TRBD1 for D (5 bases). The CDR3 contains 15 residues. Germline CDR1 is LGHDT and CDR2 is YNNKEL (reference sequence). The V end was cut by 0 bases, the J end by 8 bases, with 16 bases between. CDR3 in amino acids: CASSQDNRGSGGYTF. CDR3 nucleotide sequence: TGTGCCAGCAGCCAAGATAATAGGGGCTCCGGAGGCTACACCTTC.

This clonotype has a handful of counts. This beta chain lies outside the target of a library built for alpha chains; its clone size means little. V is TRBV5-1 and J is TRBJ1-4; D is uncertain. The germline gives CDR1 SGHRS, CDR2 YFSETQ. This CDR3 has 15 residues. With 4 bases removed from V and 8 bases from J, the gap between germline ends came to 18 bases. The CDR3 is CASSQIDSRNEKLFF. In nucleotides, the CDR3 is TGCGCCAGCAGCCAGATCGACTCACGAAACGAAAAACTGTTTTTT.

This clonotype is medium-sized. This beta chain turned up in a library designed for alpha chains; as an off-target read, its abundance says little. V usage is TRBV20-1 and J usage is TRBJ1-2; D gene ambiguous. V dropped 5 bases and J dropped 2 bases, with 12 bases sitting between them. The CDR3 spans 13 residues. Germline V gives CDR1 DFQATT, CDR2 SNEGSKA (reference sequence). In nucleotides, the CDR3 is TGCAGTGCTGGAAAGACGGGGAACTATGGCTACACCTTC. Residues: CSAGKTGNYGYTF.

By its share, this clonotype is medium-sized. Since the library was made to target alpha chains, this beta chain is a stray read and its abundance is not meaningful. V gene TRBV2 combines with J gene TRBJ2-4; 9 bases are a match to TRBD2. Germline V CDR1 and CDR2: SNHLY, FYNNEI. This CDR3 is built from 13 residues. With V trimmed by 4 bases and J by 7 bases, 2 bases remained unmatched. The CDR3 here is CASSVAGGNIQYF. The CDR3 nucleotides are TGTGCCAGCAGTGTGGCGGGAGGGAACATTCAGTACTTC.

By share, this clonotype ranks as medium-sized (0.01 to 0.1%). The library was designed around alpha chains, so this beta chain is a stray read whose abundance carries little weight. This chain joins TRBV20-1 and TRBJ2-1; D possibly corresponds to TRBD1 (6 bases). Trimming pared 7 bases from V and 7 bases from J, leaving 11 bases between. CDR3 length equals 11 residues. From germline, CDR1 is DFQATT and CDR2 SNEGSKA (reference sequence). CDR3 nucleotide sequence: TGCAGTGTCACACAGGGTAATGAGCAGTTCTTC. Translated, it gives CSVTQGNEQFF.

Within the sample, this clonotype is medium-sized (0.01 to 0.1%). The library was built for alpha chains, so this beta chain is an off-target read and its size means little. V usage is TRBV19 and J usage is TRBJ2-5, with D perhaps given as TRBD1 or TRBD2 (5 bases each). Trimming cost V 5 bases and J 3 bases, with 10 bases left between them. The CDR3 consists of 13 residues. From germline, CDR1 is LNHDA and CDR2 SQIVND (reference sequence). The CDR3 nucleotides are TGTGCCAGTAGTGGAGAGGGGAAAGAGACCCAGTACTTC. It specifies CASSGEGKETQYF.

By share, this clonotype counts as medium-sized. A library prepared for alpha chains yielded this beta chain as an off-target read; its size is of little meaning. CDR3 bases: TGTGCCAGCAGCTTCTGGGTAGCGGGGAAACAAGAGACCCAGTACTTC. This encodes CASSFWVAGKQETQYF. The chain uses TRBV7-2 and TRBJ2-5; the match to TRBD2 covers 8 bases. Trimming removed 3 bases from V and 2 bases from J; junction bases left unmatched: 8. The CDR3 spans 16 residues. Germline loops: CDR1 SGHTA, CDR2 FQGNSA.

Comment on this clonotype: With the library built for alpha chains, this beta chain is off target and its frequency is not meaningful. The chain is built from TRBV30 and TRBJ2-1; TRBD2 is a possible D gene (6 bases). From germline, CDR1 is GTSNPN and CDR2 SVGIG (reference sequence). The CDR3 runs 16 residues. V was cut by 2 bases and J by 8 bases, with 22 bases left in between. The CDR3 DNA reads TGTGCCTGGAGTCCCCCCTTTACGGGAGCACCCGATGAGCAGTTCTTC. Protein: CAWSPPFTGAPDEQFF.

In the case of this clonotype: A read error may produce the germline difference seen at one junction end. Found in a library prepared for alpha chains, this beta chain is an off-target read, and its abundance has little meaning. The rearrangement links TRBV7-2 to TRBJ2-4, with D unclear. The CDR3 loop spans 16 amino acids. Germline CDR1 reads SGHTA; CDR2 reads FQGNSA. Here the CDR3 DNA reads TGTGCCAGCAGCCTCCGTAGTGATGCGTCCAAAAGCATTCAGTACTTC. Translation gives CASSLRSDASKSIQYF.

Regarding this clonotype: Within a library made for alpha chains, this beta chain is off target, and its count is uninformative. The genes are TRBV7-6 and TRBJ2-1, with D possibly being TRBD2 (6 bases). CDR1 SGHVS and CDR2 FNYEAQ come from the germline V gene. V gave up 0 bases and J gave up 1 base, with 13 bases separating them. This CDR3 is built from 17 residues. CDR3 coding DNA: TGTGCCAGCAGCTTAGCGATCGGGGGTGCGTCCTACAATGAGCAGTTCTTC. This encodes CASSLAIGGASYNEQFF.

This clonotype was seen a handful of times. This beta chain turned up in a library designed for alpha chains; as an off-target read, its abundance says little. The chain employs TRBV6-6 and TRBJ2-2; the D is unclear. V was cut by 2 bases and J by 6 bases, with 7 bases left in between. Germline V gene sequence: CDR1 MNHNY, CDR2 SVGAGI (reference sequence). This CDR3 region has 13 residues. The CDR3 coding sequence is TGTGCCAGCAGTTACGGTTCTGCCGGGGAGCTGTTTTTT. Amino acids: CASSYGSAGELFF.

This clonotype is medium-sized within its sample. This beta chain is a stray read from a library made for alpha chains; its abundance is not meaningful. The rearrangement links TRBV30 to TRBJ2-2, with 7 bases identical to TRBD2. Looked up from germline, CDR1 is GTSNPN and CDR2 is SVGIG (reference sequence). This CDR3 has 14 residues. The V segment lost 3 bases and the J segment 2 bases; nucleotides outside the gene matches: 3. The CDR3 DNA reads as TGTGCCTGGAGCGCTAGCGGTAACACCGGGGAGCTGTTTTTT. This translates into CAWSASGNTGELFF.

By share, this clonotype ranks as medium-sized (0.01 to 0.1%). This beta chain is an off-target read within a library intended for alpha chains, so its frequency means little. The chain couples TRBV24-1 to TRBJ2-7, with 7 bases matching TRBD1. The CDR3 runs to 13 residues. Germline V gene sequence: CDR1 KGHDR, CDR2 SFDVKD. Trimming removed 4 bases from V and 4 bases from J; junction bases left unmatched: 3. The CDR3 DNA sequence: TGTGCCACCAGTGACCCGGACAGGTACGAGCAGTACTTC. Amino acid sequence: CATSDPDRYEQYF.

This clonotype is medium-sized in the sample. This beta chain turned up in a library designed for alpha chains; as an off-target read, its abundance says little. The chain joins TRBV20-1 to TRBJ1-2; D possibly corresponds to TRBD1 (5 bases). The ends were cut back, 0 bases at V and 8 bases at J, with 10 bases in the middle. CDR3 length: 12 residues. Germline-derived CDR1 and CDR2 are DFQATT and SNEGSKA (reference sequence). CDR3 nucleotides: TGCAGTGCTAGAGAAACAGGAAAAGGCTACACCTTC. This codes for CSARETGKGYTF.

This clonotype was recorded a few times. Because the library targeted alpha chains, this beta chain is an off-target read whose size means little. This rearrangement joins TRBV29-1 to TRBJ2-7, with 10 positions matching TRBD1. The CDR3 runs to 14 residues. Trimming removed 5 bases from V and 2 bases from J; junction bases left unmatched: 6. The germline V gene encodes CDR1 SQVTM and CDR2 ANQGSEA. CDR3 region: CSVYDRGLTYEQYF. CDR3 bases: TGCAGCGTTTATGACAGGGGGCTTACCTACGAGCAGTACTTC.